This T cell receptor (beta chain) was retrieved from a study of cytomegalovirus exposure and HLA in healthy donors. Germline V lookup: CDR1 SGHNT, CDR2 YYREEE (reference sequence). The length of the CDR3 is 16 residues. Trimming took 4 bases from V and 5 from J; bases not matched to a gene: 11. PCR primers comprised 60 Vbeta and 13 Jbeta primers. Produced via immunoSEQ multiplex PCR; TCRdb's table is partial and in-frame only. The profile shows fewer than 150,000 clones, approximately 89% of them singletons. Healthy bone marrow donors supplied every sample. The chain joins TRBV5-4 to TRBJ2-1; 8 bases are a match to TRBD2. Sequencing was performed on PBMCs. The clonotype was recovered from a woman aged 25 to 45 in good health and CMV-seropositive. The CDR3 sequence: CASSPGAGGMNNEQFF. The CDR3 region has the DNA TGTGCCAGCAGCCCGGGCGCGGGGGGAATGAACAATGAGCAGTTCTTC.